This is a list of T cell receptor beta chains from one sample in a study of cytomegalovirus exposure and HLA in healthy donors. Repertoires were generated with immunoSEQ multiplex PCR, while TCRdb's copy carries only in-frame clones and drops some. This sample's clone table lists about 160,000 clones. Sequencing was performed on PBMCs. The receptor source for this set is a man between 25 and 39 years old in good health and CMV-seronegative. CDR3s include the opening cysteine and the closing phenylalanine or tryptophan. D genes are given only for firm matches.

d_call j_call v_call cdr3_aa cdr3_nt
NA TRBJ2-3 TRBV28 CASSFSIATDTQYF TGTGCCAGCAGTTTTAGTATAGCCACAGATACGCAGTATTTT
NA TRBJ1-1 TRBV11-3 CASSLSNTEAFF TGTGCCAGCAGCTTATCTAACACTGAAGCTTTCTTT
TRBD1 TRBJ1-6 TRBV7-8 CASSPPRQGNLVPLHF TGTGCCAGCAGCCCGCCCCGACAGGGGAATCTCGTCCCCCTCCACTTT
TRBD1 TRBJ2-5 TRBV28 CASSSFTGVGETQYF TGTGCCAGCAGTTCTTTCACAGGGGTTGGCGAGACCCAGTACTTC
TRBD2 TRBJ2-7 TRBV4-1 CASSQDGISGRGRYEQYF TGCGCCAGCAGCCAAGATGGAATTAGCGGGAGGGGTCGATACGAGCAGTACTTC
NA TRBJ2-5 TRBV2 CASGAAWYQETQYF TGTGCCAGCGGGGCGGCTTGGTACCAAGAGACCCAGTACTTC
NA TRBJ1-4 TRBV7-2 CASSFGGGREKLFF TGTGCCAGCAGCTTCGGGGGAGGGAGAGAAAAACTGTTTTTT
TRBD1 TRBJ2-7 TRBV29-1 CSVLSLGQAPSYEQYF TGCAGCGTTTTATCTTTGGGACAGGCCCCGAGCTACGAGCAGTACTTC
TRBD1 TRBJ2-7 TRBV4-1 CASSLAGQGGYEQYF TGTGCCAGCAGCTTGGCGGGACAGGGGGGTTACGAGCAGTACTTC
TRBD1 TRBJ2-5 TRBV6-5 CASSYSGQGETQYF TGTGCCAGCAGTTACTCGGGACAGGGGGAGACCCAGTACTTC
NA TRBJ2-2 TRBV5-1 CASRPPGRGELFF TGCGCCAGCAGGCCCCCAGGCCGCGGGGAGCTGTTTTTT
TRBD1 TRBJ1-2 TRBV5-6 CASSSGGGYGYTF TGTGCCAGCAGTTCAGGGGGCGGGTATGGCTACACCTTC
TRBD2 TRBJ2-1 TRBV13 CASSLKAGGSYNEQFF TGTGCCAGCAGCTTAAAGGCGGGAGGTTCCTACAATGAGCAGTTCTTC
NA TRBJ2-2 TRBV29-1 CSVERNTGELFF TGCAGCGTTGAGCGGAACACCGGGGAGCTGTTTTTT
NA TRBJ2-7 TRBV2 CASKRSTGGYEQYF TGTGCCAGCAAACGTAGCACCGGAGGCTACGAGCAGTACTTC
TRBD2 TRBJ2-3 TRBV5-1 CASSRGLAGGPGTDTQYF TGCGCCAGCAGCCGGGGACTAGCGGGAGGGCCCGGCACAGATACGCAGTATTTT
NA TRBJ1-2 TRBV19 CASSIPGEVANYGYTF TGTGCCAGTAGTATTCCAGGGGAAGTAGCTAACTATGGCTACACCTTC
NA TRBJ1-4 TRBV9 CASSLHGSTNEKLFF TGTGCCAGCAGCCTACACGGGTCAACTAATGAAAAACTGTTTTTT
TRBD2 TRBJ2-1 TRBV27 CASSSTQGLAGAVYNEQFF TGTGCCAGCAGTTCCACCCAGGGACTAGCGGGAGCCGTCTACAATGAGCAGTTCTTC
NA TRBJ2-3 TRBV9 CASSVVSISTDTQYF TGTGCCAGCAGCGTAGTGTCAATTAGCACAGATACGCAGTATTTT
NA TRBJ1-2 TRBV13 CASSERRTSLEGYTF TGTGCCAGCAGCGAGAGACGGACTTCCCTGGAGGGCTACACCTTC
NA TRBJ2-7 TRBV2 CASSEGASYEQYF TGTGCCAGCAGTGAAGGCGCTTCCTACGAGCAGTACTTC
NA TRBJ2-5 TRBV27 CASSALGAGETQYF TGTGCCAGCAGTGCGCTTGGGGCAGGAGAGACCCAGTACTTC
NA TRBJ1-2 TRBV7-9 CASSEGHPLGLNGYTF TGTGCCAGCAGCGAGGGACACCCTCTAGGTCTTAATGGCTACACCTTC
NA TRBJ1-1 TRBV27 CASSRDLNTEAFF TGTGCCAGCAGCAGGGATTTGAACACTGAAGCTTTCTTT
NA TRBJ2-1 TRBV5-1 CASRRERLGNEQFF TGCGCCAGCAGGAGGGAGAGGTTAGGGAATGAGCAGTTCTTC
TRBD1 TRBJ2-1 TRBV5-1 CASSFSGQLNEQFF TGCGCCAGCAGCTTTTCGGGACAGCTCAATGAGCAGTTCTTC
TRBD1 TRBJ2-3 TRBV2 CASTRWGTGEDTQYF TGTGCCAGCACTCGTTGGGGGACAGGGGAGGATACGCAGTATTTT
NA TRBJ2-3 TRBV20-1 CSASLADTQYF TGCAGTGCTTCCCTCGCAGATACGCAGTATTTT